This TCR beta chain was profiled in a study of blood T cell repertoires in COVID-19. Profiled with immunoSEQ multiplex PCR; TCRdb holds only in-frame clones, not every one. The sample includes 120,000 to 150,000 clones, about 80% of them seen just once. Trimming took 3 bases from V and 0 from J; bases not matched to a gene: 2. The CDR3 extends over 16 amino acids. Per germline, CDR1 MNHEY and CDR2 SMNVEV (reference sequence). The sequence was collected from a human donor in a cohort sampled during active COVID-19. Sequencing was carried out using peripheral blood. V is TRBV27 and J is TRBJ2-1, with TRBD2 identical over 10 bases. CDR3 in amino acids: CASSFSSGGSYNEQFF. CDR3 nucleotides: TGTGCCAGCAGTTTCTCTAGCGGGGGCTCCTACAATGAGCAGTTCTTC.